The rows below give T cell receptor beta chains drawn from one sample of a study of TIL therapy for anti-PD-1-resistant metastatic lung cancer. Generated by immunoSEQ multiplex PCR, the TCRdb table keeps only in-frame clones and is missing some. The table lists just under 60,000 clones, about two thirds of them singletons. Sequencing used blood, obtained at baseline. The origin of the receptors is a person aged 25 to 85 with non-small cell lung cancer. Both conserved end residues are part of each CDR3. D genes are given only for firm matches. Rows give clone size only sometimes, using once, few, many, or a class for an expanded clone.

CASSLALGHLGNEKLFF	TGTGCCAGCAGCTTAGCCCTAGGACATCTCGGAAATGAAAAACTGTTTTTT	TRBV7-9	TRBJ1-4	few	-
CASSSPPRRVSGANVLTF	TGTGCCAGCAGCTCACCACCGCGGCGAGTCTCTGGGGCCAACGTCCTGACTTTC	TRBV7-9	TRBJ2-6	-	-
CASSGVTGVMQPQHF	TGTGCCAGCTCGGGTGTGACAGGGGTCATGCAGCCCCAGCATTTT	TRBV18	TRBJ1-5	few	TRBD1
CASSPQTGDRETQYF	TGTGCCAGCTCACCTCAGACAGGGGATCGAGAGACCCAGTACTTC	TRBV18	TRBJ2-5	-	TRBD1
CASSLGFAKNIQYF	TGCGCCAGCAGCCTAGGGTTCGCCAAAAACATTCAGTACTTC	TRBV5-1	TRBJ2-4	-	-
CASGLGAREWNTIYF	TGTGCTAGTGGCCTAGGAGCCAGGGAGTGGAACACCATATATTTT	TRBV12-5	TRBJ1-3	-	-
CASSLSVLAMTQYF	TGTGCCAGCAGCTTATCTGTACTAGCGATGACCCAGTACTTC	TRBV11-2	TRBJ2-5	-	TRBD2
CASSLAGTGSGNTIYF	TGCGCCAGCAGCTTGGCCGGGACAGGGTCTGGAAACACCATATATTTT	TRBV5-1	TRBJ1-3	-	TRBD1
CASSLSWNTDTQYF	TGTGCCAGCAGCTTGTCCTGGAACACAGATACGCAGTATTTT	TRBV5-4	TRBJ2-3	-	-
CASSVGGLTEAFF	TGTGCCAGCAGTGTCGGGGGGCTCACTGAAGCTTTCTTT	TRBV2	TRBJ1-1	-	-